This TCR beta chain originates from a study of cytomegalovirus exposure and HLA in healthy donors. Points from the study as a whole: It was in a later analysis that TCR association rates were seen to vary by HLA locus, highest for DRB1 and lowest for HLA-C.

A word on this clone: No antigen is known for it.

PCR employed 60 Vbeta and 13 Jbeta primers. Sequencing was performed with immunoSEQ multiplex PCR; in TCRdb, only in-frame clones are kept and a portion is missing. Of about 100,000 clones listed, roughly three quarters are singletons. There are 13 residues in the CDR3. V lost 5 bases and J 2 bases, leaving 8 bases between the germline ends. Germline values: CDR1 SNHLY, CDR2 FYNNEI. The chain recombines TRBV2 with TRBJ2-3; D is uncertain. The sequence was obtained from a female donor in good health and CMV-seropositive. The sample taken for sequencing was PBMCs. The CDR3 sequence: CASSRSPTDTQYF. CDR3 bases: TGTGCCAGCAGTCGGAGCCCCACAGATACGCAGTATTTT.